Listed below are T cell receptor beta chains from one sample, sequenced in a study of CD8 T cells in ankylosing spondylitis. MiXCR, run by TCRdb on the 5' RACE reads, gives a single entry per CDR3 protein. Of about 140,000 distinct CDR3 sequences listed, approximately 7.3% were seen once; the top ten hold 9.5% to 15%. Material for sequencing was blood, either unsorted or a sorted T cell fraction (not recorded which). The receptor source for this set is a female donor with ankylosing spondylitis or in good health (not recorded which). The CDR3 runs from the conserved cysteine through the conserved F or W.

v_call	j_call	cdr3_aa
TRBV18	TRBJ1-6	CASSPGTLYNSPLHF
TRBV19	TRBJ1-1	CASSNQVRVAAEAFF
TRBV29-1	TRBJ2-7	CSVGGGGYEQYF
TRBV7-9	TRBJ2-3	CASSPTSGGSTDTQYF
TRBV7-2	TRBJ1-1	CASSQGQATEAFF
TRBV6-4	TRBJ2-2	CASSQRGTGELFF
TRBV7-2	TRBJ2-3	CASSLQSGLTDTQYF
TRBV20-1	TRBJ1-1	CSALTLTGGDTEAFF
TRBV5-1	TRBJ2-1	CASSLGTSNNNEQFF
TRBV4-1	TRBJ2-2	CASSTRDPGELFF